This record looks at one T cell receptor beta chain sequence and its context. CDR1 SGHAT and CDR2 FQNNGV come from the germline V gene. V was clipped by 1 base and J by 5 bases; unmatched bases: 3. This CDR3 has 15 amino acids. Study members were between about 18 and 95 years old and lived in approximately 25 US regions. Participant-given clinical history determined each cohort assignment. The data originate from a study of blood T cell repertoires in COVID-19. Study-level information: Samples representing acute and convalescent COVID-19 were sourced from the United States, Italy and Spain. T cells, B-cell-depleted T cells, or PBMCs supplied cDNA or gDNA.

Using immunoSEQ multiplex PCR, the repertoire was profiled, and TCRdb retains in-frame clones only, with some absent. The sample includes around 300,000 clones, approximately 88% of them seen just once. This TCR came from a man aged 25-45 years who had recovered from COVID-19. Sequenced sample: PBMCs or T cells enriched from blood (not recorded which). This chain links TRBV11-2 with TRBJ2-5; the match to TRBD1 covers 11 bases. The CDR3 loop reads CASSLGTGGVETQYF. The CDR3 DNA follows: TGTGCCAGCAGCTTAGGGACAGGGGGCGTTGAGACCCAGTACTTC.